The clone carrying this TCR beta chain was recorded a few times. The data belong to a study of blood T cell repertoires in COVID-19. Looking at the study overall: The cDNA or gDNA used as material had been derived from T cells, B-cell-depleted T cells, or PBMCs.

Repertoires were generated with immunoSEQ multiplex PCR, while TCRdb's copy carries only in-frame clones and drops some. Of about 190,000 clones in the sample, roughly 78% were seen once. V trimming: 8 bases; J trimming: 6 bases; junction bases outside the gene matches: 7. CDR1 is ENHRY and CDR2 is SYGVKD in the germline V gene. The CDR3 extends over 12 amino acids. Material for sequencing was peripheral blood. This TCR was sampled from a woman of 80 years or more with active or convalescent COVID-19. The chain is built from TRBV10-3 and TRBJ2-7; 7 nucleotides line up with TRBD1. CDR3 sequence: CAILRPGGEQYF. CDR3 DNA sequence: TGTGCCATCCTTAGGCCAGGGGGCGAGCAGTACTTC.